Listed here are 8 T cell receptor beta chains from one sample, sequenced in a study of cytomegalovirus exposure and HLA in healthy donors. With 60 Vbeta and 13 Jbeta primers, the PCR was carried out. Measured with immunoSEQ multiplex PCR; TCRdb has only the in-frame clones, and not every one. Among some 93,000 clones listed, around 84% were seen once. Sequenced material: PBMCs. Receptors were obtained from a woman aged 40 to 50 in good health and CMV-seronegative.

The rearrangement uses TRBV5-4 and TRBJ2-2; a weak D match, TRBD1 (6 bases). Germline loops: CDR1 SGHNT, CDR2 YYREEE (reference sequence). Trimming removed 0 bases at V and 4 bases at J, with 13 bases between. CDR3 size: 16 residues. This CDR3 reads CASSLGGRGSTGELFF. CDR3 DNA: TGTGCCAGCAGCTTGGGAGGCAGGGGAAGCACCGGGGAGCTGTTTTTT.

This clone came up once. The J gene is TRBJ1-5, the V gene TRBV15, with 8 bases lining up with TRBD1. The CDR3 is 14 residues long. Per the germline V gene, CDR1 is LNHNV and CDR2 is YYDKDF (reference sequence). The V segment lost 5 bases and the J segment 7 bases; nucleotides outside the gene matches: 7. The CDR3: CATSLTGGGQPQHF. The CDR3 nucleotides read TGTGCCACCAGCCTTACAGGGGGAGGGCAGCCCCAGCATTTT. Drawing the rest from reference TRBV15 and TRBJ1-5, the complete variable domain is DAMVIQNPRYQVTQFGKPVTLSCSQTLNHNVMYWYQQKSSQAPKLLFHYYDKDFNNEADTPDNFQSRRPNTSFCFLDIRSPGLGDTAMYLCATSLTGGGQPQHFGDGTRLSIL.

The chain combines TRBV4-1 with TRBJ2-1; 10 bases fit TRBD2. Germline V lookup: CDR1 MGHRA, CDR2 YSYEKL. The junction had 7 bases not matched to a gene; V was cut back by 2 bases and J by 9 bases. This CDR3 spans 15 amino acids. CDR3 DNA sequence: TGCGCCAGCAGCCAAACCGGACTAGCGGCTGCTGAGCAGTTCTTC. Its protein product is CASSQTGLAAAEQFF.

The V call is TRBV6-5, the J call TRBJ1-3, with D unresolved. In germline, CDR1 is MNHEY, CDR2 SVGAGI. The CDR3 loop spans 13 amino acids. V dropped 6 bases and J dropped 2 bases, with 8 bases sitting between them. The CDR3 protein is CASRPPAGNTIYF. CDR3 DNA sequence: TGTGCCAGCAGACCTCCAGCTGGAAACACCATATATTTT.

This clone turned up a few times. The chain joins TRBV10-3 to TRBJ1-2, with unresolved D. This CDR3 has 14 residues. The germline CDR1 and CDR2 sequences are ENHRY and SYGVKD. V lost 1 base and J lost 2, with 8 bases in between. The CDR3 DNA reads TGTGCCATCAGTGAGTGGCACACCAACTATGGCTACACCTTC. This codes for CAISEWHTNYGYTF.

The chain combines TRBV6-4 with TRBJ2-1; weak D call: TRBD1 (5 bases). The V and J ends lost 0 bases and 5 bases respectively, with 5 bases between them. The CDR3 is 13 residues long. Per germline, CDR1 MRHNA and CDR2 SNTAGT. The CDR3 protein is CASSDSDNNEQFF. DNA of the CDR3: TGTGCCAGCAGTGACTCGGACAACAATGAGCAGTTCTTC.

V gene TRBV11-3 combines with J gene TRBJ2-3; weak D call: TRBD1 (6 bases). There are 15 residues in the CDR3. From germline, CDR1 is SGHNT and CDR2 YENEEA. V lost 3 bases and J lost 0, with 10 bases in between. Here the CDR3 reads CASSLVQGSTDTQYF. The CDR3 nucleotides read TGTGCCAGCAGCTTGGTCCAGGGGAGCACAGATACGCAGTATTTT.

The chain combines TRBV19 with TRBJ1-2; D gene uncertain. V was pared by 1 base and J by 5 bases, with 8 bases between. Per the germline V gene, CDR1 is LNHDA and CDR2 is SQIVND (reference sequence). The CDR3 runs 13 residues. The CDR3, as DNA: TGTGCCAGTAGTATAGGGCGGGCATATGGCTACACCTTC. Translated, it gives CASSIGRAYGYTF.